This TCR beta chain was observed in a study of blood T cell repertoires in COVID-19. Study context: T cells, B-cell-depleted T cells, or PBMCs supplied cDNA or gDNA.

In this sample, this clone turned up once. Clones were read by immunoSEQ multiplex PCR, and TCRdb kept only the in-frame ones, dropping some. The data show 170,000 or so clones, 86% seen once. The sequencing sample was made of peripheral blood. The receptor's source is a man aged 50-59 years with active or convalescent COVID-19.

As DNA, the CDR3 is TGTGCCAGCAGCCAAGTAAGTGGGGGCGCGTCGGGGGCCAACGTCCTGACTTTC. Residues: CASSQVSGGASGANVLTF. The chain joins TRBV3-1 (or the pseudogene TRBV3-2) to TRBJ2-6; possibly TRBD1 for D (6 bases). Germline CDR1 LGHDT, CDR2 YNNKEL (reference sequence). Deletions cut 1 base from V and 4 bases from J, with 17 bases between. The CDR3 spans 18 residues.